One T cell receptor (beta chain) is described in this entry. This sample was taken from a study of blood T cell repertoires in COVID-19. Across the whole study: PBMCs, B-cell-depleted T cells, or T cells were the source of the cDNA or gDNA that made up the material.

The CDR3 sequence is 16 residues long. V lost 4 bases to trimming and J lost 0 bases; unmatched junction nucleotides: 6. From germline, CDR1 is SGHTA and CDR2 FQGNSA. Per the authors' pipeline: The assay estimated nucleated cells by amplifying reference gene primers. The method was immunoSEQ multiplex PCR; TCRdb's version includes in-frame clones alone and lacks a portion of them. V and J calls plus clone size are reproduced from that table; the DNA served to infer D and trimming. The sample consists of about 260,000 clones, roughly 88% of them appearing once. Cohort placement rested on clinical history that participants reported themselves. Two consecutive negative NP/OP PCR tests, clearance, or resolved symptoms defined Cohort 3 recovery.

The chain couples TRBV7-2 to TRBJ2-3; 8 bases are shared with TRBD2. This clonotype was obtained from a woman in her 50s who had recovered from COVID-19. The sample was PBMCs or T cells enriched from blood (not recorded which). In DNA, the CDR3 is TGTGCCAGCAGCTCGCTTAGCGGGACTAGCACAGATACGCAGTATTTT. Translation: CASSSLSGTSTDTQYF. Full variable domain (missing parts from reference TRBV7-2 and TRBJ2-3): GAGVSQSPSNKVTEKGKDVELRCDPISGHTALYWYRQSLGQGLEFLIYFQGNSAPDKSGLPSDRFSAERTGGSVSTLTIQRTQQEDSAVYLCASSSLSGTSTDTQYFGPGTRLTVL.